This TCR beta chain was profiled in a study of post-analysis software for immune sequencing data. Remarks on this clonotype: The antigen remains unidentified.

With 0 bases clipped from V and 3 bases from J, the junction kept 9 bases outside the gene matches. CDR1 and CDR2 from the germline V gene are MNHEY and SVGEGT. CDR3 length equals 18 residues. General study points: Analysis by F measure revealed that same-batch samples clustered strongly together. A few TRBV segments (TRBV5-6, TRBV5-1 and TRBV20-1 among them) occurred more frequently in patients than in controls.

Prepared libraries of TCR beta cDNA carried unique molecular identifiers. TCRdb called the PCR reads again in MiXCR, with one record for every CDR3 protein. Among around 700,000 distinct CDR3 sequences, 55% to 60% were seen once, and the ten largest hold approximately 10%. The chain has TRBV6-2 or TRBV6-3 and TRBJ1-5, with TRBD1 identical over 9 bases. The origin of this receptor is a girl aged 2 to 9 with multiple sclerosis. The sample consisted of blood. The CDR3 protein is CASSYSMGRDRDNQPQHF. CDR3 nucleotides: TGTGCCAGCAGTTACTCGATGGGCCGGGACAGGGACAATCAGCCCCAGCATTTT.